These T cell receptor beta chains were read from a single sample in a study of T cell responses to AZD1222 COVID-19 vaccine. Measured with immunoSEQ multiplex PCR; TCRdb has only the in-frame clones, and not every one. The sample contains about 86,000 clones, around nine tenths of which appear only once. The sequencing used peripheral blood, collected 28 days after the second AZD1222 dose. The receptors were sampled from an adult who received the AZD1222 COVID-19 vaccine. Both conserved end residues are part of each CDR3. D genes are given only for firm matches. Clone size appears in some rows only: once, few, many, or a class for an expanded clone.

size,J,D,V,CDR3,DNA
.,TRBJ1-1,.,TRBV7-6,CASSLTETGEAFF,TGTGCCAGCAGCTTAACCGAAACAGGGGAAGCTTTCTTT
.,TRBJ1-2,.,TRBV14,CASSPTPGGVYGYTF,TGTGCCAGCAGCCCGACCCCGGGAGGGGTCTATGGCTACACCTTC
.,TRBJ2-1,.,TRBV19,CATTRAPSTYNEQFF,TGTGCCACCACCCGGGCTCCTAGCACCTACAATGAGCAGTTCTTC
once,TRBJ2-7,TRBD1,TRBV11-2,CASSLTTGDPGEQYF,TGTGCCAGCAGTCTAACGACAGGGGACCCTGGCGAGCAGTACTTC
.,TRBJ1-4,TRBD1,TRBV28,CASSSGGREKLFF,TGTGCCAGCAGCTCAGGGGGCCGAGAAAAACTGTTTTTT
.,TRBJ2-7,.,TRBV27,CASSSLVILHEQYF,TGTGCCAGCAGTTCCCTCGTAATCTTGCACGAGCAGTACTTC
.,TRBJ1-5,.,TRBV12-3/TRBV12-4,CASSSSGSQPQHF,TGTGCCAGCAGTTCCTCAGGGAGTCAGCCCCAGCATTTT
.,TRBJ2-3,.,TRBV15,CATSRDAGTDTQYF,TGTGCCACCAGCAGAGATGCAGGGACAGATACGCAGTATTTT
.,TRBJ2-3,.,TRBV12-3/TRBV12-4,CASSFFTDTQYF,TGTGCCAGCAGTTTCTTCACAGATACGCAGTATTTT
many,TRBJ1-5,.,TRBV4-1,CASSQNPGMNNQPQHF,TGCGCCAGCAGCCAAAATCCAGGGATGAACAATCAGCCCCAGCATTTT
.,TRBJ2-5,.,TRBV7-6,CASSPLGPSQETQYF,TGTGCCAGCAGCCCACTAGGACCCAGCCAAGAGACCCAGTACTTC
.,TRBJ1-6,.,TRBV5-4,CASSLTGTPLHF,TGTGCCAGCAGCTTGACGGGAACACCCCTCCACTTT
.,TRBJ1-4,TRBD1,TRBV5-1,CASSPGTGPPNEKLFF,TGCGCCAGCAGCCCGGGGACAGGGCCCCCTAATGAAAAACTGTTTTTT
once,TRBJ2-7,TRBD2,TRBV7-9,CASSPGTSGSASYEQYF,TGTGCCAGCAGCCCCGGGACTAGCGGGAGTGCCTCCTACGAGCAGTACTTC
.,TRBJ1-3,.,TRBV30,CAWSPQGGRNTIYF,TGTGCCTGGAGCCCACAGGGTGGTAGAAACACCATATATTTT
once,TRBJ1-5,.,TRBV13,CASSIGGAYQPQHF,TGTGCCAGCAGCATAGGAGGGGCTTATCAGCCCCAGCATTTT
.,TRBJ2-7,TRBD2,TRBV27,CASSFIPSGSNEQYF,TGTGCCAGCAGTTTTATCCCTAGCGGGAGTAACGAGCAGTACTTC
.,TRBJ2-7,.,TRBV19,CASSKTSIHEQYF,TGTGCCAGTAGTAAGACTAGTATCCACGAGCAGTACTTC
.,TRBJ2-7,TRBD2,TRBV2,CASHGLAGNRQYF,TGTGCCAGCCACGGACTAGCGGGAAATCGGCAGTACTTC
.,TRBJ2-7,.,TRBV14,CASSAYRTSYEQYF,TGTGCCAGCAGCGCATACAGGACCTCCTACGAGCAGTACTTC
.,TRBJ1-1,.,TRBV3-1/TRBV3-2,CASSQVRGNTEAFF,TGTGCCAGCAGCCAAGTTAGGGGCAACACTGAAGCTTTCTTT
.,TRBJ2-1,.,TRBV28,CASPRGAALQFF,TGTGCCAGCCCCCGGGGGGCGGCCCTTCAGTTCTTC
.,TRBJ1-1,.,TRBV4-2,CASSFRDTNTEAFF,TGTGCCAGCAGCTTCCGGGACACGAACACTGAAGCTTTCTTT
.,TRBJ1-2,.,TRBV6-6,CASSYSMGPFGYTF,TGTGCCAGCAGTTACTCGATGGGCCCTTTCGGCTACACCTTC
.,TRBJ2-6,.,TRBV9,CASSVGFSGSSGANVLTF,TGTGCCAGCAGCGTAGGGTTTAGCGGTAGCTCTGGGGCCAACGTCCTGACTTTC
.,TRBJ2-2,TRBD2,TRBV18,CASSPGQVLAGNTGELFF,TGTGCCAGCTCTCCCGGCCAGGTACTAGCGGGAAACACCGGGGAGCTGTTTTTT
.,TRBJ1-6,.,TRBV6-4,CASSDSPNSPLHF,TGTGCCAGCAGTGACAGCCCTAATTCACCCCTCCACTTT
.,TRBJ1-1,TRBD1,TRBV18,CASSPNRGANTEAFF,TGTGCCAGCTCACCAAACAGGGGAGCGAACACTGAAGCTTTCTTT
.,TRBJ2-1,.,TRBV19,CASSIQVTSNEQFF,TGTGCCAGTAGTATTCAAGTGACTAGCAATGAGCAGTTCTTC
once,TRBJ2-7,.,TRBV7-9,CASSPTGRPYEQYF,TGTGCCAGCAGCCCTACAGGGAGGCCCTACGAGCAGTACTTC
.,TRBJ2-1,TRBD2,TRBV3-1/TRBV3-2,CASSRGLAGTNEQFF,TGTGCCAGCAGCCGGGGACTAGCGGGAACCAATGAGCAGTTCTTC
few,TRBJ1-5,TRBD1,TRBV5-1,CASSPIMTGFKPQHF,TGCGCCAGCAGCCCAATAATGACAGGGTTTAAGCCCCAGCATTTT
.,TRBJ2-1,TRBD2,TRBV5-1,CASRETSGINEQFF,TGCGCCAGCAGGGAGACTAGCGGGATAAATGAGCAGTTCTTC
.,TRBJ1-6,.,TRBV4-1,CASSQDDWGNSPLHF,TGCGCCAGCAGCCAAGACGACTGGGGAAATTCACCCCTCCACTTT
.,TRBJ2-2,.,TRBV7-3,CASSPVGQTGELFF,TGTGCCAGCAGTCCTGTAGGCCAGACCGGGGAGCTGTTTTTT
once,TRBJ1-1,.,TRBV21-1,CASSIRDTEAFF,TGTGCCAGCAGCATCCGGGACACTGAAGCTTTCTTT
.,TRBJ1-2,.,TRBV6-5,CASSYVTGGGYTF,TGTGCCAGCAGTTACGTAACAGGTGGTGGCTACACCTTC
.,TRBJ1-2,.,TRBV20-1,CSASSVSDYGYTF,TGCAGTGCTAGTTCAGTCAGCGACTATGGCTACACCTTC
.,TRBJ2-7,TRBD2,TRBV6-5,CASSPKGGFINEQYF,TGTGCCAGCAGCCCAAAGGGAGGGTTCATCAACGAGCAGTACTTC
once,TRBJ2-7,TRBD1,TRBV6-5,CASKADRGRYEQYF,TGTGCCAGCAAGGCAGACAGGGGGAGGTACGAGCAGTACTTC